What follows are 9 T cell receptor beta chains derived from one specimen sequenced in a study of immune heterogeneity within non-small cell lung tumors. Template material for each sample was about 560 ng of bulk tumor genomic DNA. Biopsy collection occurred during surgery, with several far-apart biopsies per primary tumor. Enrolled patients presented with newly diagnosed, previously untreated non-small cell lung cancer and underwent curative surgery. Amplification of the TCR beta CDR3 was achieved through multiplex PCR with 32 V and 13 J primers. Via MiXCR, TCRdb re-called the multiplex PCR reads, giving one row per CDR3 protein. Here the sample spans around 30,000 distinct CDR3 sequences, around 26% being singletons. The sample comprised lung tumor tissue. The receptors shown here come from a man aged 40-55 years with non-small cell lung cancer.

This clonotype was seen only a few times. The CDR3 nucleotides are TGCAGTGCTAGAGGGGGGACTGAGGGCTACACCTTC. Translation: CSARGGTEGYTF. This chain connects TRBV20-1 to TRBJ1-2; D is possibly TRBD1 (5 bases). Germline loops: CDR1 DFQATT, CDR2 SNEGSKA (reference sequence). V was trimmed by 1 base and J by 8 bases, leaving 11 bases between them. The CDR3 is 12 residues long.

CDR3 sequence reads: CASSLSAGTAQDTQYF. CDR3 sequence (DNA): TGTGCCAGCAGCTTATCGGCCGGGACGGCACAAGATACGCAGTATTTT. This chain connects TRBV7-3 to TRBJ2-3, with D perhaps assigned TRBD1 or TRBD2 (5 bases each). Germline V gene sequence: CDR1 SGHTA, CDR2 FQGTGA. The V gene lost 2 bases and the J gene lost 5 bases, with 17 bases spanning the gap. The CDR3 covers 16 residues.

This sequence joins TRBV6-1 and TRBJ1-1; the D gene is possibly TRBD1 (5 bases). This CDR3 contains 12 residues. The germline gives CDR1 MNHNS, CDR2 SASEGT. Trimming cost V 1 base and J 7 bases, with 7 bases left between them. CDR3: CASSEGGGEAFF. Here the CDR3 DNA reads TGTGCCAGCAGTGAAGGTGGGGGTGAAGCTTTCTTT.

The chain carries TRBV11-3 and TRBJ2-1, with D maybe TRBD2 (5 bases). Germline CDR1 is SGHNT and CDR2 is YENEEA. This CDR3 has 15 amino acids. Trimming took off 1 base at V and 8 bases at J, with 15 bases between the two ends. The CDR3 loop reads CASSLGEGGGDEQFF. DNA for the CDR3: TGTGCCAGCAGCTTAGGAGAGGGTGGCGGCGATGAGCAGTTCTTC. Full variable domain (missing parts from reference TRBV11-3 and TRBJ2-1): EAGVVQSPRYKIIEKKQPVAFWCNPISGHNTLYWYLQNLGQGPELLIRYENEEAVDDSQLPKDRFSAERLKGVDSTLKIQPAELGDSAVYLCASSLGEGGGDEQFFGPGTRLTVL.

As to this clonotype: A much more abundant neighbour one base away suggests this may be a read error. This chain links TRBV24-1 with TRBJ1-1, with 7 nucleotides matching TRBD1. Germline-derived CDR1 and CDR2 are KGHDR and SFDVKD. V lost 5 bases to trimming and J lost 3 bases; unmatched junction nucleotides: 5. CDR3 length: 14 amino acids. The CDR3 protein is CATSAGQVHTEAFF. The DNA for the CDR3 is TGTGCCACCAGTGCAGGACAGGTACACACTGAAGCTTTCTTT.

On this clonotype itself: A read error is possible here, since a much larger clone lies one base away. The V gene is TRBV12-3 or TRBV12-4, the J gene TRBJ1-1; 12 bases map to TRBD1. J lost 5 bases, V lost 8 bases, and 15 bases had no gene match. This CDR3 spans 17 amino acids. The CDR3 DNA is TGTGCCAGCGGTTCCCCCCCGGGACAGGGGGCGGTTACTGAAGCTTTCTTT. Its protein is CASGSPPGQGAVTEAFF.

The table lists this clonotype with a few counts. The chain couples TRBV18 to TRBJ1-2, with TRBD1 matching over 9 bases. V dropped 6 bases and J dropped 4; count of bases not matched to a gene: 9. The CDR3 has 15 residues. Germline V gene lookup returns CDR1 KGHSH and CDR2 LQKENI. In DNA form, the CDR3 reads TGTGCCAGCTCGGCACAGGGGGCCGGGGGCTATGGCTACACCTTC. Encoded protein: CASSAQGAGGYGYTF. Drawing the rest from reference TRBV18 and TRBJ1-2, the complete variable domain is NAGVMQNPRHLVRRRGQEARLRCSPMKGHSHVYWYRQLPEEGLKFMVYLQKENIIDESGMPKERFSAEFPKEGPSILRIQQVVRGDSAAYFCASSAQGAGGYGYTFGSGTRLTVV.

This clonotype has ten or more counts. The rearrangement links TRBV5-1 to TRBJ1-2; tentatively, D is TRBD1 (5 bases). V gave up 0 bases and J gave up 4 bases, with 13 bases separating them. The CDR3 contains 15 residues. CDR1 SGHRS and CDR2 YFSETQ come from the germline V gene. In DNA form, the CDR3 reads TGCGCCAGCAGCTTGGATGGTTCAGGGCTCTATGGCTACACCTTC. Amino acids: CASSLDGSGLYGYTF. The complete variable domain, with remaining parts taken from reference TRBV5-1 and TRBJ1-2, reads KAGVTQTPRYLIKTRGQQVTLSCSPISGHRSVSWYQQTPGQGLQFLFEYFSETQRNKGNFPGRFSGRQFSNSRSEMNVSTLELGDSALYLCASSLDGSGLYGYTFGSGTRLTVV.

This clonotype came up many times. The chain employs TRBV12-3 or TRBV12-4 and TRBJ1-1; 7 bases map to TRBD1. Unmatched junction bases numbered 6, after V lost 5 bases and J lost 3 bases. This CDR3 has 14 amino acids. The CDR3 DNA follows: TGTGCCAGCAGTCGGACAGGTAGAGACACTGAAGCTTTCTTT. Its protein product is CASSRTGRDTEAFF.